One and the same sample provided the 6 T cell receptor beta chains below, sequenced in a study of T cells in Graves' hyperthyroidism and ophthalmopathy. Template material for amplifying TCR beta CDR3 regions consisted of RNA transcripts. A set of HTBI primers served as the primers for a first-round RT-PCR of the TCR CDR3. One entry per CDR3 protein, called by TCRdb with MiXCR from the multiplex PCR reads. The data show around 500,000 distinct CDR3 sequences, about 16% seen once. The sequencing input was blood. These receptors all stem from a woman in her 30s with Graves' ophthalmopathy.

V is TRBV7-2 and J is TRBJ1-2, with TRBD1 matching 7 bases. The J segment lost 8 bases and the V segment lost 1 base, leaving 7 bases of the junction unmatched. CDR1 SGHTA and CDR2 FQGNSA come from the germline V gene. This CDR3 has 14 amino acids. CDR3 loop: CASSLVTGAKGYTF. CDR3 nucleotides: TGTGCCAGCAGCTTAGTAACAGGGGCTAAGGGCTACACCTTC.

J is TRBJ2-5 and V is TRBV28; D is perhaps TRBD1 (6 bases). In germline, CDR1 is MDHEN, CDR2 SYDVKM. The CDR3 is made up of 15 amino acids. V was cut by 0 bases and J by 1 base, with 9 bases left in between. CDR3 residues: CASSLWGASQETQYF. The CDR3 DNA reads TGTGCCAGCAGTTTATGGGGGGCAAGCCAAGAGACCCAGTACTTC.

The CDR3: CSVRVVGDYGYTF. The CDR3 DNA is TGCAGCGTCAGGGTTGTGGGGGACTATGGCTACACCTTC. This chain uses TRBV29-1 with TRBJ1-2; D might be TRBD1 (5 bases). The CDR3 is 13 amino acids. Germline V gene lookup returns CDR1 SQVTM and CDR2 ANQGSEA. V dropped 6 bases and J dropped 3 bases, with 14 bases sitting between them.

This clonotype was counted ten times or more. The chain recombines TRBV20-1 with TRBJ1-6; D might be TRBD1 (6 bases). In germline, CDR1 is DFQATT, CDR2 SNEGSKA (reference sequence). V lost 2 bases, J lost 7 bases, and 21 bases lay in between. The CDR3 totals 17 residues. In DNA, the CDR3 is TGCAGTGCTAGAACGACAGCGAGGGGGAATAAAAATTCACCCCTCCACTTT. Its protein product is CSARTTARGNKNSPLHF.

This clonotype was detected ten times or more. The chain joins TRBV13 to TRBJ2-3; a weak D match, TRBD2 (5 bases). Trimming took off 2 bases at V and 2 bases at J, with 11 bases between the two ends. Germline CDR1 PRHDT, CDR2 FYEKMQ (reference sequence). This CDR3 region has 15 residues. The CDR3 nucleotides are TGTGCCAGCAGCTTATTAGCGACGGCCACAGATACGCAGTATTTT. Translation: CASSLLATATDTQYF.

This clonotype occurred many times. The J gene is TRBJ2-2, the V gene TRBV12-3 or TRBV12-4, with D perhaps TRBD2 (6 bases). Trimming removed 5 bases from V and 3 bases from J, with 16 bases in between. The CDR3 runs 16 residues. This chain's CDR3 is CASSRSASDHTGELFF. The CDR3 DNA follows: TGTGCCAGCAGTCGGAGTGCTAGCGATCACACCGGGGAGCTGTTTTTT.